This T cell receptor (beta chain) was captured in a study of blood T cells in healthy people across ages. Primed by a sample-barcoded 5' primer and a J-beta primer mix, a second PCR proceeded for roughly 7 to 11 cycles. A tag from a template-switch adaptor with 12 random nucleotides marked each cDNA molecule. In TCRdb, the 5' RACE reads were re-called with MiXCR into one record per CDR3 protein. The table lists about 680,000 distinct CDR3 sequences, about 52% of them singletons, with around a third in the top ten. The CDR3 totals 16 residues. The V gene lost 0 bases and the J gene lost 4 bases, with 12 bases spanning the gap. The germline V gene encodes CDR1 SGHVS and CDR2 FQNEAQ.

Sequenced sample: blood. The rearrangement links TRBV7-8 to TRBJ2-2; tentatively, D is TRBD1 or TRBD2 (6 bases each). The origin of this receptor is an older woman in good health. The CDR3 is CASSLAGGQPTGELFF. CDR3 sequence (DNA): TGTGCCAGCAGCTTAGCTGGGGGGCAGCCCACCGGGGAGCTGTTTTTT.